This is a list of T cell receptor beta chains from one sample in a study of beta chain features in type 1 diabetes. The table came from immunoSEQ multiplex PCR; TCRdb's copy has only in-frame clones and leaves some out. Of around 690,000 clones listed, 12% are singletons. Material: naive CD4+ T cells from blood. All receptors derive from a man in his thirties or forties with type 1 diabetes. CDR3s include the opening cysteine and the closing phenylalanine or tryptophan. A D gene is named only where the DNA matches it firmly. Clone size is stated in some rows and not others, as once, few, many or a class when expanded.

J gene,D gene,clone size,V gene,CDR3 protein,CDR3 DNA
TRBJ2-2,TRBD1,few,TRBV5-4,CASSLPGGLSGTGELFF,TGTGCCAGCAGCTTGCCAGGGGGCCTTTCGGGGACCGGGGAGCTGTTTTTT
TRBJ2-2,.,.,TRBV9,CASSVAPQGGGELFF,TGTGCCAGCAGCGTAGCCCCACAGGGCGGCGGGGAGCTGTTTTTT
TRBJ2-7,.,few,TRBV7-9,CASSSTSAAYYEQYF,TGTGCCAGCAGCTCAACTAGTGCAGCTTACTACGAGCAGTACTTC
TRBJ1-1,TRBD1,many,TRBV7-3,CASGQGPNTEAFF,TGTGCCAGCGGACAGGGGCCGAACACTGAAGCTTTCTTT
TRBJ2-1,TRBD1,few,TRBV7-9,CASSLAGQIRNEQFF,TGTGCCAGCAGCTTAGCGGGACAGATTCGTAATGAGCAGTTCTTC
TRBJ2-7,.,.,TRBV30,CAWSRPYEQYF,TGTGCCTGGAGTCGCCCCTACGAGCAGTACTTC
TRBJ1-5,TRBD1,.,TRBV19,CASSATGGNDQPQHF,TGTGCCAGTAGTGCCACAGGGGGCAACGATCAGCCCCAGCATTTT
TRBJ1-2,TRBD1,few,TRBV2,CASSEATGAMGYTF,TGTGCCAGCAGTGAAGCGACAGGGGCTATGGGCTACACCTTC
TRBJ2-1,TRBD1,few,TRBV28,CASRGTGVNEQFF,TGTGCCAGCAGAGGGACAGGGGTGAATGAGCAGTTCTTC
TRBJ2-1,.,few,TRBV27,CASSLSGREYSYNEQFF,TGTGCCAGCAGTTTATCAGGACGGGAGTACTCCTACAATGAGCAGTTCTTC
TRBJ2-5,.,few,TRBV4-3,CASSQEDQETQYF,TGCGCCAGCAGCCAAGAAGACCAAGAGACCCAGTACTTC
TRBJ2-7,TRBD1,few,TRBV6-5,CASSYSGDRAYEQYF,TGTGCCAGCAGTTACTCGGGGGACAGGGCCTACGAGCAGTACTTC